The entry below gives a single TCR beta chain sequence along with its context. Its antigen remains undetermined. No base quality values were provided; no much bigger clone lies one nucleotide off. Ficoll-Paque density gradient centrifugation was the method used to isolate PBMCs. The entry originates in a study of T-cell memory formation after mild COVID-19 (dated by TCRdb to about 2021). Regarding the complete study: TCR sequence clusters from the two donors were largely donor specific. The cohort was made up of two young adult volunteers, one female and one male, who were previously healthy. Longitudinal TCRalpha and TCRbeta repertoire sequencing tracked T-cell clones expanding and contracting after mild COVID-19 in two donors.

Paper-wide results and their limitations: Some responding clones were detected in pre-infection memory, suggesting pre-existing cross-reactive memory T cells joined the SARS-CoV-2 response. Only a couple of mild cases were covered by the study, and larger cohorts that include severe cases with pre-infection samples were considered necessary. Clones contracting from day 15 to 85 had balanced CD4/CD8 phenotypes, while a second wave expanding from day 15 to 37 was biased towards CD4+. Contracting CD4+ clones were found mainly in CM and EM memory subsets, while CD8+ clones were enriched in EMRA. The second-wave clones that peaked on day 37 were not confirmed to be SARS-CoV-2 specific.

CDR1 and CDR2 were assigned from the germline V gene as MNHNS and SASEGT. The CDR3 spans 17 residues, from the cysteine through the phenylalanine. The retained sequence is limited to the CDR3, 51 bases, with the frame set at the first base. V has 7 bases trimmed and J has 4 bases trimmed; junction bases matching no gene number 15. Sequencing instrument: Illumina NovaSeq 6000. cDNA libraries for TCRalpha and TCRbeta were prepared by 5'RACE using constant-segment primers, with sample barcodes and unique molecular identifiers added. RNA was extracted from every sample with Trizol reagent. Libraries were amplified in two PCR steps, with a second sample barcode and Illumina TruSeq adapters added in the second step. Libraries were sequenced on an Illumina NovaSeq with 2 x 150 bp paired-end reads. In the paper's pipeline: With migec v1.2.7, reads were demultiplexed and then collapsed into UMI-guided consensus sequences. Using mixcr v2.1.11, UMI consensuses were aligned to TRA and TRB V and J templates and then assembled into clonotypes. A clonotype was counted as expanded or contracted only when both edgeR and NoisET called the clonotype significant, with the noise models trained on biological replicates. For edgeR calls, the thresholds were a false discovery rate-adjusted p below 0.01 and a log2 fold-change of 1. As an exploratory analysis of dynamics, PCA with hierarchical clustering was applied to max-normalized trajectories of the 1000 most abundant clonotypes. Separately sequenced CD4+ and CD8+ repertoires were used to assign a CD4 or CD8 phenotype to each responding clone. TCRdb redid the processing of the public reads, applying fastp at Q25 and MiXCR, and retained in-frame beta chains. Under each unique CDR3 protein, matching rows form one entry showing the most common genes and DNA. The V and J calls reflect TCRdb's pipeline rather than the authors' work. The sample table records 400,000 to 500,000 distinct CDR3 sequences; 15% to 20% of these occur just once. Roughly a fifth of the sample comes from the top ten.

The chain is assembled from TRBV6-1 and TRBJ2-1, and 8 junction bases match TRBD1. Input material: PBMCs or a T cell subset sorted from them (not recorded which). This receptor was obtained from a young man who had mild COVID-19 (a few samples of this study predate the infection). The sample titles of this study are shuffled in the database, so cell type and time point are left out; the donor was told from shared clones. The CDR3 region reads CASTEGQGEGLYNEQFF. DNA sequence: TGTGCCAGCACCGAAGGACAGGGAGAGGGGTTATACAATGAGCAGTTCTTC.